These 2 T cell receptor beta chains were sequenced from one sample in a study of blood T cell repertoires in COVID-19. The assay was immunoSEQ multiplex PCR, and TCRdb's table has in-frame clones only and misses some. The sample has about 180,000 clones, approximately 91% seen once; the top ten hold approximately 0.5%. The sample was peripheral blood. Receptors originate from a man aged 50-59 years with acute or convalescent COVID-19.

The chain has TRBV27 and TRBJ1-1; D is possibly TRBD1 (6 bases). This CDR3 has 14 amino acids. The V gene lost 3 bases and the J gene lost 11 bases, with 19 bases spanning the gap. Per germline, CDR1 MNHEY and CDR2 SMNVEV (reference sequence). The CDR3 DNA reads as TGTGCCAGCAGTTTCGCCGCGGGTCAGGGGTGGGCTTTCTTT. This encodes CASSFAAGQGWAFF.

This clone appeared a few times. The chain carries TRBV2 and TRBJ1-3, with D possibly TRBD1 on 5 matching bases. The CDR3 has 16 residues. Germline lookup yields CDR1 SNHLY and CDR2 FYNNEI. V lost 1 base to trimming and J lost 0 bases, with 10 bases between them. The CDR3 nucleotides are TGTGCCAGCAGTGAAGGGGGGGGAAGCTCTGGAAACACCATATATTTT. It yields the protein CASSEGGGSSGNTIYF.